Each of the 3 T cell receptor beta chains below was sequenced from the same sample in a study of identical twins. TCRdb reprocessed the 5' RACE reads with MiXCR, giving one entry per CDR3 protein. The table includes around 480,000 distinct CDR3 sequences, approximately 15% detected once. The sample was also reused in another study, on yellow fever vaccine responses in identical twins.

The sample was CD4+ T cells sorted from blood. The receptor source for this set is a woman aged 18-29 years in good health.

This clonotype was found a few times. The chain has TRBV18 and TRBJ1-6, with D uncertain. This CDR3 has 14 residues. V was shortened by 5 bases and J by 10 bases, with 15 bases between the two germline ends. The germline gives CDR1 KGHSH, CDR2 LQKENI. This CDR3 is CASSGGTGRSPLHF. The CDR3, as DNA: TGTGCCAGCTCAGGCGGTACGGGAAGGTCACCCCTCCACTTT.

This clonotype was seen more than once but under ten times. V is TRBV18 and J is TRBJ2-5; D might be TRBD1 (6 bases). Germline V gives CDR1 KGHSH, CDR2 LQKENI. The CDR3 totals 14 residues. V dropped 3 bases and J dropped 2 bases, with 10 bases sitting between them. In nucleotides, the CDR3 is TGTGCCAGCTCACCGGCAGGGGTTCAAGAGACCCAGTACTTC. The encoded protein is CASSPAGVQETQYF.

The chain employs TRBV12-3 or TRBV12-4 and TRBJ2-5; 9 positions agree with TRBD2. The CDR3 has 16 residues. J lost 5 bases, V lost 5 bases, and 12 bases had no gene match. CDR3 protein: CASSPDSGSSRETQYF. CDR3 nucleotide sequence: TGTGCCAGCAGTCCCGATAGCGGGAGCTCGCGGGAGACCCAGTACTTC.